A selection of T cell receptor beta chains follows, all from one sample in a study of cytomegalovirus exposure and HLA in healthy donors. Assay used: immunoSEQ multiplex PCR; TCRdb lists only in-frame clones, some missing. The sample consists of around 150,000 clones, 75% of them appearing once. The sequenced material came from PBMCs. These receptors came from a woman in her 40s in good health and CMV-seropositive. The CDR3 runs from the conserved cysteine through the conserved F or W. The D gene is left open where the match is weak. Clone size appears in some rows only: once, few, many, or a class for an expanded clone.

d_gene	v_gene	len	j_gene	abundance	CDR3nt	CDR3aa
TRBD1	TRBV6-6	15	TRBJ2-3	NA	TGTGCCAGCAGAGGGACAGGGGGCGCCACAGATACGCAGTATTTT	CASRGTGGATDTQYF
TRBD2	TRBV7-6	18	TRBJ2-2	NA	TGTGCCAGCAGCAAAAGGACTAGCGGGAGTAGTAACACCGGGGAGCTGTTTTTT	CASSKRTSGSSNTGELFF
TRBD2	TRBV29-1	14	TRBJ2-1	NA	TGCAGCACTCAGACTAGCAATAGTGGGCGTGAGCAGTTCTTC	CSTQTSNSGREQFF
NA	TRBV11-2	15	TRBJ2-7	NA	TGTGCCAGCAGCGCCCAATCACTAGGCAACTACGAGCAGTACTTC	CASSAQSLGNYEQYF
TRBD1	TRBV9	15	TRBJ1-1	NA	TGTGCCAGCAGCGCTAGACAGGGGGGGATCACTGAAGCTTTCTTT	CASSARQGGITEAFF
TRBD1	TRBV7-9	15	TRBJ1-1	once	TGTGCCAGCAGCGAAACACAGGGGTCGTACACTGAAGCTTTCTTT	CASSETQGSYTEAFF
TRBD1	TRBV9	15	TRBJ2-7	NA	TGTGCCAGCAGCGTAGCCGCGGGACAGGGATACGAGCAGTACTTC	CASSVAAGQGYEQYF
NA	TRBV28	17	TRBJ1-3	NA	TGTGCCAGCAGTCCGGCGGCAATGACTGCCAGCGGGGACACCATATATTTT	CASSPAAMTASGDTIYF
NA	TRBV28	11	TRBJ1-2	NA	TGTGCCAGCAGTCATAGGGGGGGCTACACCTTC	CASSHRGGYTF
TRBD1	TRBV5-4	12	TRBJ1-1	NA	TGTGCCAGCAGCTCTCGACAGGGATTAGCTTTCTTT	CASSSRQGLAFF
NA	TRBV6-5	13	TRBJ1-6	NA	TGTGCCAGCAGTCGCGCAAGTCATTCACCCCTCCACTTT	CASSRASHSPLHF
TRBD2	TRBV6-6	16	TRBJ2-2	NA	TGTGCCAGCAGTTACCGACTAGCGATACACACCGGGGAGCTGTTTTTT	CASSYRLAIHTGELFF
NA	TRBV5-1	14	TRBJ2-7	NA	TGCGCCAGCAGAGAACAGGATTCACTCCACGAGCAGTACTTC	CASREQDSLHEQYF
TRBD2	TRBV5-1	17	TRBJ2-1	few	TGCGCCAGCAGCTTGGCCCGAGCGGGAGCGACCTACAATGAGCAGTTCTTC	CASSLARAGATYNEQFF
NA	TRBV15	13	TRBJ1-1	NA	TGTGCCACCAGCAGAGAGCGCCTGGCTGAAGCTTTCTTT	CATSRERLAEAFF
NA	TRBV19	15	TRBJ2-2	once	TGTGCCAGTAGTATAGTATCCCAGGGTGCCGGGGAGCTGTTTTTT	CASSIVSQGAGELFF
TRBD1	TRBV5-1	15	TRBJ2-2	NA	TGCGCCAGCGCGAGGGACAGGGCCTACACCGGGGAGCTGTTTTTT	CASARDRAYTGELFF
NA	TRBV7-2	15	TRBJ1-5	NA	TGTGCCAGCAGCTTAGCGGGGGGACCCAGTCAGCCCCAGCATTTT	CASSLAGGPSQPQHF
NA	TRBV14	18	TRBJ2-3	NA	TGTGCCAGCAGCCAAGGGGCGTTGCTAGCTTCTAGCACAGATACGCAGTATTTT	CASSQGALLASSTDTQYF
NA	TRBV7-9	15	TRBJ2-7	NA	TGTGCCAGCAGCTCCACGATGGGGAGCTCCTACGAGCAGTACTTC	CASSSTMGSSYEQYF
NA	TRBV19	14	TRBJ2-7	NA	TGTGCCAGTTCTCTTACAGGGATTTTCTACGAGCAGTACTTC	CASSLTGIFYEQYF
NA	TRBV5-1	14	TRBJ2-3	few	TGCGCCAGCAGCTTGGATCGGGGGACAGATACGCAGTATTTT	CASSLDRGTDTQYF
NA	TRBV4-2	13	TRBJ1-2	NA	TGTGCCAGCAGCCAGGATCAGGGGCTTGGCTACACCTTC	CASSQDQGLGYTF
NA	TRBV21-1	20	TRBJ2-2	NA	TGTGCCAGCAGCAAAGCGGGGACTAGCGATATCAATGCGAACACCGGGGAGCTGTTTTTT	CASSKAGTSDINANTGELFF
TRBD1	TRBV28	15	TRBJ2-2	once	TGTGCCAGCAGTCCGTTGACAGGGCACACCGGGGAGCTGTTTTTT	CASSPLTGHTGELFF
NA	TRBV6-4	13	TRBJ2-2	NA	TGTGCCAGCAGTGCCAGGGACACCGGGGAGCTGTTTTTT	CASSARDTGELFF
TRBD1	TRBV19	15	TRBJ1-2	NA	TGTGCCAGTAGTGTGCAAAACAGGGGGCACTATGGCTACACCTTC	CASSVQNRGHYGYTF
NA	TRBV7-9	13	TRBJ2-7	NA	TGTGCCAGCAGCTTGTATGAGGGTCGCGAGGAGTACTTC	CASSLYEGREEYF
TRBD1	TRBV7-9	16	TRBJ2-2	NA	TGTGCCAGCAGCCGTTTCGGGACAGGGGTGTCTGGGGAGCTGTTTTTT	CASSRFGTGVSGELFF
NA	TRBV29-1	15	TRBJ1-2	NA	TGCAGCGTAATAGGAACTGACCCTCAGGACTATGGCTACACCTTC	CSVIGTDPQDYGYTF
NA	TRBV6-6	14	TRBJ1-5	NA	TGTGCCAGCAGTTCCCACACACCCAGTCAGCCCCAGCATTTT	CASSSHTPSQPQHF
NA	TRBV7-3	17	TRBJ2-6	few	TGTGCCAGCAGCTTAAGCGGCGGGACCTCTGGGGCCAACGTCCTGACTTTC	CASSLSGGTSGANVLTF
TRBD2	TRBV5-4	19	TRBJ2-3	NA	TGTGCCAGCAGCTTGGGTGGTTCCGGGGGGGGAAGTAGGGCAGATACGCAGTATTTT	CASSLGGSGGGSRADTQYF
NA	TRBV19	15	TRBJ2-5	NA	TGTGCCAGTAGTCCACCCGGACATCAAGGGGAGACCCAGTACTTC	CASSPPGHQGETQYF
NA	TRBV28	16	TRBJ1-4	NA	TGTGCCAGCAGAACTTTTGGAGGTCAGAGAAATGAAAAACTGTTTTTT	CASRTFGGQRNEKLFF
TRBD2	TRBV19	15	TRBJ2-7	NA	TGTGCCAGTAGTACAGGGACTAGCGGAACCTACGAGCAGTACTTC	CASSTGTSGTYEQYF
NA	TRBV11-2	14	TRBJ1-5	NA	TGTGCCAGCAGCTTGGGCAGGGTAAATCAGCCCCAGCATTTT	CASSLGRVNQPQHF
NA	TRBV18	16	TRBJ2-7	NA	TGTGCCAGCTCACCATCCTCGCTCAAATCAGCCTACGAGCAGTACTTC	CASSPSSLKSAYEQYF
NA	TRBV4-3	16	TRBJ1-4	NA	TGCGCCAGCAGCTTGCAGTATCCGGGGTCTAATGAAAAACTGTTTTTT	CASSLQYPGSNEKLFF
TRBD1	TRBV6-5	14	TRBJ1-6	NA	TGTGCCAGCAGCCTAGACAGGGGGCTTCTAACCCTCCACTTT	CASSLDRGLLTLHF
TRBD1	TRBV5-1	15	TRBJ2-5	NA	TGCGCCAGCAGCTTTCGTAGTCTGGGACAGGGGGCCCAGTACTTC	CASSFRSLGQGAQYF
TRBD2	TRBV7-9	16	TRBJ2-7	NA	TGTGCCAGCAGCTCCTCACTAGCGGGAGGTCACTACGAGCAGTACTTC	CASSSSLAGGHYEQYF
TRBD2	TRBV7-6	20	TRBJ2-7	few	TGTGCCAGCAGCTTAGCTCCTGGGGGGTCTAGCGGGAGTTATGCCTACGAGCAGTACTTC	CASSLAPGGSSGSYAYEQYF
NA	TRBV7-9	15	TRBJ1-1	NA	TGTGCCAGCACCGTGGGCGCTGGGGCGGTTACTGAAGCTTTCTTT	CASTVGAGAVTEAFF
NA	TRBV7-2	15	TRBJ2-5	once	TGTGCCAGCAGCTTAACGTTCTCCGGGAAAGAGACCCAGTACTTC	CASSLTFSGKETQYF
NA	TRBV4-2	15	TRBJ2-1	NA	TGTGCCAGCAGCTCAGAGCAGCAAGGAGTCAATGAGCAGTTCTTC	CASSSEQQGVNEQFF
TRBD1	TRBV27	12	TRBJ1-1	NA	TGTGCCAGCAGCCCCGGACAGGGGGTAGCTTTCTTT	CASSPGQGVAFF
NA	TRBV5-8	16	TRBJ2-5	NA	TGTGCCAGCAGCTCCCGTGGTAGGGGTAGATTGGAGACCCAGTACTTC	CASSSRGRGRLETQYF
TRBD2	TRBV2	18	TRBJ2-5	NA	TGTGCCAGCAGTCGTGCGGGACTAGCGGAGACGAGCCAAGAGACCCAGTACTTC	CASSRAGLAETSQETQYF
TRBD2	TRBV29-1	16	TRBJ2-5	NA	TGCAGCGTTGAAGGGGTTAGCGGGAGATCCGAGGAGACCCAGTACTTC	CSVEGVSGRSEETQYF
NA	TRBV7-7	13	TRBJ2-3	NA	TGTGCTAGCAGCTTAGTCCGGGGGGATACGCAGTATTTT	CASSLVRGDTQYF
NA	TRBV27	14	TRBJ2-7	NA	TGTGCCAGCAGTTTATCAACAAACTCCTACGAGCAGTACTTC	CASSLSTNSYEQYF
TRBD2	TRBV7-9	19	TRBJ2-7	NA	TGTGCCAGCAGCTTAGAGAGAGATCTAGCGGGCCTTTTCTCCTACGAGCAGTACTTC	CASSLERDLAGLFSYEQYF
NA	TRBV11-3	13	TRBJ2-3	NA	TGTGCCAGCAGCCCGCCGGGCACAGATACGCAGTATTTT	CASSPPGTDTQYF
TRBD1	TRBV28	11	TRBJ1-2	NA	TGTGCCAGCGGACAGGGTGGTGGCTACACCTTC	CASGQGGGYTF